This TCR beta chain was retrieved from a study of blood T cell repertoires in COVID-19. On the study more broadly: COVID-19 samples from acute and convalescent phases originated in the United States, Italy and Spain.

The length of the CDR3 is 18 residues. Germline CDR1 reads SGHAT; CDR2 reads FQNNGV. Trimming cost V 1 base and J 4 bases; bases outside gene matches: 14. Generated by immunoSEQ multiplex PCR, the TCRdb table keeps only in-frame clones and is missing some. The table has 150,000 to 200,000 clones, 65% to 85% seen once; the top ten hold around 3.1%. Donors were grouped by their self-reported clinical history. Shortly before study entry, within 2 weeks, exposed participants had met a COVID-19 case. This chain links TRBV11-2 with TRBJ2-7; TRBD1 aligns across 9 bases. The sequence was obtained from a woman in her twenties or thirties who had been exposed to COVID-19. The sample taken for sequencing was PBMCs or T cells enriched from blood (not recorded which). This CDR3 is CASSLVWGRGQGTYEQYF. Here the CDR3 DNA reads TGTGCCAGCAGCTTAGTATGGGGGAGGGGACAGGGTACTTACGAGCAGTACTTC. The variable domain in full, completed from reference TRBV11-2 and TRBJ2-7, reads EAGVAQSPRYKIIEKRQSVAFWCNPISGHATLYWYQQILGQGPKLLIQFQNNGVVDDSQLPKDRFSAERLKGVDSTLKIQPAKLEDSAVYLCASSLVWGRGQGTYEQYFGPGTRLTVT.